This T cell receptor beta chain was captured by sequencing in a study of T cell repertoires in cytomegalovirus infection. Looking at the study overall: TCR beta signatures that were public indicated CMV infection and matching HLA type. General study results and limits: Clonotype analysis showed dominance of the ex vivo response by HLA-C-restricted CMV-specific TCR beta clonotypes. CMV carriers having the relevant HLA were flagged by cumulative public TCR beta family frequency.

This clonotype was detected a few times. Its antigen remains unknown. TCRdb used MiXCR to reprocess the reads, holding one entry per CDR3 protein. Of about 570,000 distinct CDR3 sequences listed, around two fifths are singletons. CDR1 and CDR2 from the germline V gene are MNHNS and SASEGT. V lost 4 bases, J lost 2 bases, and 12 bases lay in between. The CDR3 has 14 amino acids. The genes are TRBV6-1 and TRBJ2-7, with D perhaps TRBD2 (7 bases). The material sequenced was cultured PBMCs, taken from culture after CMV antigen stimulation. The clonotype was recovered from a human donor in good health (CMV status not recorded). Some clones in this sample may be carry-over from other donors' samples. The CDR3 reads CASSVEGGPYEQYF. The CDR3 DNA reads TGTGCCAGCAGTGTGGAGGGGGGGCCCTACGAGCAGTACTTC.